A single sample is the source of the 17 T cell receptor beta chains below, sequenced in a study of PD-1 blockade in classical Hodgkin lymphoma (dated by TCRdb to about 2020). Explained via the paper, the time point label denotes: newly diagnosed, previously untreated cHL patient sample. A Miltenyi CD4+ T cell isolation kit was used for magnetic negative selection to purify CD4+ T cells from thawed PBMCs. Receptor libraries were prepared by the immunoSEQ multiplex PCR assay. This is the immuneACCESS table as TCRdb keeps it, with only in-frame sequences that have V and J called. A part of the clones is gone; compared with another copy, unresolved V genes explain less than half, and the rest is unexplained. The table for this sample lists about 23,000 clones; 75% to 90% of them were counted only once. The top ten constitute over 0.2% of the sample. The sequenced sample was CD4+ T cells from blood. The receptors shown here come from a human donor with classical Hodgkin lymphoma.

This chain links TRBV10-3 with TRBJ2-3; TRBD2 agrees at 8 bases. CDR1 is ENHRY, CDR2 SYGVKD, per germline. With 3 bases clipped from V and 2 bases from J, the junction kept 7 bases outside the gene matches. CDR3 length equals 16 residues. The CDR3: CAISDHTSGNTDTQYF. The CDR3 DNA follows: TGTGCCATCAGTGACCATACTAGCGGAAACACAGATACGCAGTATTTT.

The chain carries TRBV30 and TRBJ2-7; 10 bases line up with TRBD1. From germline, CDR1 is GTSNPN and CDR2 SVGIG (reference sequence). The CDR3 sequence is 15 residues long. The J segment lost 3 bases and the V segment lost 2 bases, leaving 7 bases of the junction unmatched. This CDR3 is CAWSSPGDRGYEQYF. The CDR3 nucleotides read TGTGCCTGGAGTTCGCCTGGGGACAGGGGCTACGAGCAGTACTTC.

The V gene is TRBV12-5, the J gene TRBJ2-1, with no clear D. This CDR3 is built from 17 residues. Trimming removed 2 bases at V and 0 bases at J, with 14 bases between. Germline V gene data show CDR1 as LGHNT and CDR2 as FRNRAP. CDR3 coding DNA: TGTGCTAGTGGTTTGCCTAGACTCGCAAGCTCCTACAATGAGCAGTTCTTC. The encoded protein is CASGLPRLASSYNEQFF.

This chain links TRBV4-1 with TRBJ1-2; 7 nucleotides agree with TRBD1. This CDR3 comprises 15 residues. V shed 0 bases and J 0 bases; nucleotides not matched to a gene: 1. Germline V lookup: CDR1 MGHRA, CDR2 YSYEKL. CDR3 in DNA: TGCGCCAGCAGCCAAGAGGGACAGACTAACTATGGCTACACCTTC. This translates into CASSQEGQTNYGYTF.

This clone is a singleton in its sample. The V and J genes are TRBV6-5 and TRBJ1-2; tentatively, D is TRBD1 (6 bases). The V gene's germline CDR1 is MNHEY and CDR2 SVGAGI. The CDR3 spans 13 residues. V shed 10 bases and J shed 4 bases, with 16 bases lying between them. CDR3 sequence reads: CATLRTDIYGYTF. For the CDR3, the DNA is TGTGCCACCTTGCGGACAGATATCTATGGCTACACCTTC.

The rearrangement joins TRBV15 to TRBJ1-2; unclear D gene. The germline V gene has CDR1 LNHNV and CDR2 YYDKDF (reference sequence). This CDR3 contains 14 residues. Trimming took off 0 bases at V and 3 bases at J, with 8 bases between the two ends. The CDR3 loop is CATSRDPKDYGYTF. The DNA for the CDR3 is TGTGCCACCAGCAGAGACCCCAAGGACTATGGCTACACCTTC.

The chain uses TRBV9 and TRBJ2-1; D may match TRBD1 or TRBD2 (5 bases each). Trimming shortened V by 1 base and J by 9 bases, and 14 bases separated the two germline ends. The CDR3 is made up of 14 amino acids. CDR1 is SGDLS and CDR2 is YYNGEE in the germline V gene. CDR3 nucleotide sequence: TGTGCCAGCAGCGTACCGGGACCCGCCCGTGAGCAGTTCTTC. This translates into CASSVPGPAREQFF.

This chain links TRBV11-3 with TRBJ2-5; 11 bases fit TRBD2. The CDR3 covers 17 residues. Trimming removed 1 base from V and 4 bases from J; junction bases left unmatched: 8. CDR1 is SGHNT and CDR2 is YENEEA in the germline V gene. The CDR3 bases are TGTGCCAGCAGCTTAGTTGCTAGCGGGGGGTTGGCAGAGACCCAGTACTTC. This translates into CASSLVASGGLAETQYF.

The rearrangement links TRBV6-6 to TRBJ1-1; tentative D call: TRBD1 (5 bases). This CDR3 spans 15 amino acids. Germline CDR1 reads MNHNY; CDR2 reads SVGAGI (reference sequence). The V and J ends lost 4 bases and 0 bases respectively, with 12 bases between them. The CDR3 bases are TGTGCCAGCAGTTTCGAGGGGCCCATGAACACTGAAGCTTTCTTT. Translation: CASSFEGPMNTEAFF.

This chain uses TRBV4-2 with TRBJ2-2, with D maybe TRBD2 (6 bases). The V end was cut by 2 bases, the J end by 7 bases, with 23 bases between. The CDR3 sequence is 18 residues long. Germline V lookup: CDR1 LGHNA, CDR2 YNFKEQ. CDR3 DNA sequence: TGTGCCAGCAGCCAACGAACCAAGGTCCGGGGGAAAGACGGGGAGCTGTTTTTT. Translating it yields CASSQRTKVRGKDGELFF.

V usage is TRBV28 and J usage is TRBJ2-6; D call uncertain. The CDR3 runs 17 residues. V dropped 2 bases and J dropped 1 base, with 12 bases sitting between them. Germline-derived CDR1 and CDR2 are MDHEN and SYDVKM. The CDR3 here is CASSLRVAKSGANVLTF. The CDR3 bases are TGTGCCAGCAGTTTAAGAGTGGCCAAATCTGGGGCCAACGTCCTGACTTTC.

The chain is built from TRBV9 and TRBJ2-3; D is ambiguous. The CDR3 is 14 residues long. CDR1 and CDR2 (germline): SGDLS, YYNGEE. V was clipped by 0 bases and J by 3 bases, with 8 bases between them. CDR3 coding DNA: TGTGCCAGCAGCGTAGAAACTCTGACAGATACGCAGTATTTT. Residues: CASSVETLTDTQYF.

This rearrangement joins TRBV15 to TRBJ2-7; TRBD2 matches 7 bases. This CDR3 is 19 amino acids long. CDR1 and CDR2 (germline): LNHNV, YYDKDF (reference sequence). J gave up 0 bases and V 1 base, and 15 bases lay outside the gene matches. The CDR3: CATSRVLGRFGGSSYEQYF. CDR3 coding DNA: TGTGCCACCAGCAGAGTGTTGGGGAGATTCGGCGGGAGCTCCTACGAGCAGTACTTC.

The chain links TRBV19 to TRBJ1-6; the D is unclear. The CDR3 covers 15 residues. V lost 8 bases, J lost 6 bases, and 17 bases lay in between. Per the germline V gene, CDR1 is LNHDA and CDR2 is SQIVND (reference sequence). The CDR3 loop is CASYAPGRINSPLHF. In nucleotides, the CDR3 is TGTGCCAGTTATGCGCCCGGACGGATTAATTCACCCCTCCACTTT.

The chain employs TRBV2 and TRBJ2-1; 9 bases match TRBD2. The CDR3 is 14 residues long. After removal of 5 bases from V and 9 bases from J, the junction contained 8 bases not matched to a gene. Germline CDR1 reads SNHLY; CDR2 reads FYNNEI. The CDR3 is CASSTTAGGIEQFF. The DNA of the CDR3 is TGTGCCAGCAGTACAACAGCGGGAGGCATTGAGCAGTTCTTC. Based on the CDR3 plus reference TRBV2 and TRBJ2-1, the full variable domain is EPEVTQTPSHQVTQMGQEVILRCVPISNHLYFYWYRQILGQKVEFLVSFYNNEISEKSEIFDDQFSVERPDGSNFTLKIRSTKLEDSAMYFCASSTTAGGIEQFFGPGTRLTVL.

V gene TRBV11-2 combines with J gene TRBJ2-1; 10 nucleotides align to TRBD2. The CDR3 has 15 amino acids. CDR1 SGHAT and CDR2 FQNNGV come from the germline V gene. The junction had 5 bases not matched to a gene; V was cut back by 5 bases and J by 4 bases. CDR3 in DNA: TGTGCCAGCAGCCCAGGACTAGCGGCGTACAATGAGCAGTTCTTC. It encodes CASSPGLAAYNEQFF. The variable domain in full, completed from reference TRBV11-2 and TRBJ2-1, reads EAGVAQSPRYKIIEKRQSVAFWCNPISGHATLYWYQQILGQGPKLLIQFQNNGVVDDSQLPKDRFSAERLKGVDSTLKIQPAKLEDSAVYLCASSPGLAAYNEQFFGPGTRLTVL.

The DNA of the CDR3 is TGTGCCAGCAGTTCGAGGTCTGGCGAGCAGTACTTC. Its translation is CASSSRSGEQYF. The gene calls are TRBV28 and TRBJ2-7, with D hard to call. Trimming cost V 4 bases and J 6 bases, with 10 bases left between them. The CDR3 spans 12 residues. Germline CDR1 is MDHEN and CDR2 is SYDVKM.